This T cell receptor beta chain originates from a study of blood T cell repertoires in COVID-19. Study-level background: From T cells, B-cell-depleted T cells, or PBMCs came the material, which was cDNA or gDNA.

The CDR3 runs 17 residues. V was clipped by 2 bases and J by 0 bases; unmatched bases: 6. The germline V gene encodes CDR1 MGHRA and CDR2 YSYEKL. Study members were between 18 and 89 years old and lived in 24 US regions. Membership in each cohort depended on participant-reported clinical history. Original handling: Estimation of nucleated cell counts was performed using reference gene primer amplification. Assay: immunoSEQ multiplex PCR; the TCRdb copy retains only in-frame clones and omits some. V, J and clone size are those of that table, while D and trimming were read from the DNA. The sample comprises 400,000 or so clones, 90% of which are singletons, and about 0.6% rests with the top ten.

Sequenced: PBMCs or T cells enriched from blood (not recorded which). The receptor was derived from a man aged 18 to 35 who had recovered from COVID-19. The chain uses TRBV4-1 and TRBJ1-3, with 8 bases fitting TRBD1. The CDR3 sequence is CASSQFAGGASGNTIYF. The CDR3 DNA follows: TGCGCCAGCAGCCAATTCGCAGGGGGCGCCTCTGGAAACACCATATATTTT.